A single sample is the source of the 21 T cell receptor beta chains below, sequenced in a study of vaccination effects on CD4 cells after COVID-19. Isolation of CD4+ T cells took place after about nine days of culture. Two-dose vaccination with either BNT162b2 or mRNA-1273 was given to the participants. Antigens for these TCRs are unknown. Sequencing was performed with immunoSEQ multiplex PCR; in TCRdb, only in-frame clones are kept and a portion is missing. The sample includes about 40,000 clones, around two thirds of them seen just once. Material: CD4+ T cells from PBMCs cultured without peptide, obtained after COVID-19 vaccination. These receptors came from a human donor who received a COVID-19 vaccine.

The chain links TRBV5-1 to TRBJ2-5; D uncertain. Trimming left V 1 base short and J 2 bases short, with 6 bases between. CDR1 is SGHRS, CDR2 YFSETQ, per germline. The CDR3 consists of 13 residues. CDR3 coding DNA: TGCGCCAGCAGCTTGAACAGTCAAGAGACCCAGTACTTC. Translating gives CASSLNSQETQYF. The full variable domain, completed using reference TRBV5-1 and TRBJ2-5, is KAGVTQTPRYLIKTRGQQVTLSCSPISGHRSVSWYQQTPGQGLQFLFEYFSETQRNKGNFPGRFSGRQFSNSRSEMNVSTLELGDSALYLCASSLNSQETQYFGPGTRLLVL.

CDR3 sequence (DNA): TGTGCCAGCAGCAAAGCGCTTTTACCGTGGACAGTTACCTACGAGCAGTACTTC. It is translated as CASSKALLPWTVTYEQYF. The genes are TRBV21-1 and TRBJ2-7; no DNA check was done on the table's D call, TRBD1. TRBV21-1 constitutes a pseudogene. The CDR3 sequence is 18 residues long.

The chain is built from TRBV29-1 and TRBJ1-2; no definite D call. The CDR3 length is 11 residues. Germline CDR1 reads SQVTM; CDR2 reads ANQGSEA. The V and J ends lost 4 bases and 4 bases respectively, with 7 bases between them. The CDR3 coding sequence is TGCAGCGTTGGAGGGTTCTATGGCTACACCTTC. Encoded protein: CSVGGFYGYTF.

The CDR3 nucleotides read TGCGCCAGCAGCTTACAGGGTTCTCCTAATGAAAAACTGTTTTTT. This codes for CASSLQGSPNEKLFF. This chain connects TRBV5-1 to TRBJ1-4; D is possibly TRBD1 (6 bases). This CDR3 contains 15 residues. Germline V lookup: CDR1 SGHRS, CDR2 YFSETQ. Trimming removed 2 bases at V and 3 bases at J, with 11 bases between.

This clone has just one count. The CDR3 DNA is TGTGCCAGCAGTTTGTGGGGGGGAGGCGGCTACACCTTC. This gives the protein CASSLWGGGGYTF. The V call is TRBV6-5, the J call TRBJ1-2, with TRBD1 as a possible D gene (5 bases). CDR1 is MNHEY, CDR2 SVGAGI, per germline. The CDR3 is 13 amino acids. V was clipped by 4 bases and J by 8 bases, with 14 bases between them.

In this sample, this clone turned up a few times. The gene calls are TRBV19 and TRBJ1-2; D is ambiguous. Germline assignment: CDR1 LNHDA and CDR2 SQIVND (reference sequence). The CDR3 contains 13 residues. Trimming cost V 3 bases and J 6 bases, with 11 bases left between them. The CDR3 reads CASSMVAVHGYTF. DNA of the CDR3: TGTGCCAGTAGTATGGTGGCGGTCCATGGCTACACCTTC.

The chain is built from TRBV30 and TRBJ2-3; TRBD2 matches at 9 bases. Losses at the gene ends were 4 bases for V and 5 bases for J; bases not matched to a gene: 7. Germline V gene sequence: CDR1 GTSNPN, CDR2 SVGIG (reference sequence). The CDR3 length is 14 residues. The CDR3 sequence: CAWKSGLALDTQYF. The CDR3 DNA follows: TGTGCCTGGAAATCGGGACTAGCTTTAGATACGCAGTATTTT.

The V and J genes are TRBV5-1 and TRBJ2-3, with unresolved D. Germline lookup yields CDR1 SGHRS and CDR2 YFSETQ. Trimming left V 0 bases short and J 0 bases short, with 11 bases between. The CDR3 has 16 residues. CDR3 in amino acids: CASSLGIDQSTDTQYF. The CDR3 DNA reads as TGCGCCAGCAGCTTGGGTATCGACCAAAGCACAGATACGCAGTATTTT. Using reference TRBV5-1 and TRBJ2-3 for the parts outside the CDR3, the full variable domain is KAGVTQTPRYLIKTRGQQVTLSCSPISGHRSVSWYQQTPGQGLQFLFEYFSETQRNKGNFPGRFSGRQFSNSRSEMNVSTLELGDSALYLCASSLGIDQSTDTQYFGPGTRLTVL.

The chain recombines TRBV29-1 with TRBJ1-2, with TRBD1 identical over 11 bases. The CDR3 is 14 amino acids. V shed 4 bases and J 4 bases; nucleotides not matched to a gene: 5. Per the germline V gene, CDR1 is SQVTM and CDR2 is ANQGSEA. CDR3 residues: CSVVGGQGGYGYTF. The CDR3 nucleotides are TGCAGCGTTGTTGGGGGACAGGGGGGCTATGGCTACACCTTC.

The chain joins TRBV25-1 to TRBJ1-1; D might be TRBD1 (5 bases). CDR1 MGHDK and CDR2 SYGVNS come from the germline V gene. Trimming left V 4 bases short and J 3 bases short, with 15 bases between. The CDR3 is 15 amino acids. The chain's CDR3 is CASSAQQDTHTEAFF. CDR3 nucleotide sequence: TGTGCCAGCAGTGCCCAGCAGGACACCCACACTGAAGCTTTCTTT.

Only a few counts were recorded for this clone. This chain uses TRBV5-5 with TRBJ2-3, with TRBD2 identical over 7 bases. Per germline, CDR1 SGHKS and CDR2 YYEKEE (reference sequence). The CDR3 has 16 amino acids. Unmatched junction bases numbered 8, after V lost 3 bases and J lost 1 base. The CDR3 loop reads CASSWRGGEGTDTQYF. CDR3 nucleotide sequence: TGTGCCAGCAGCTGGAGGGGAGGGGAAGGCACAGATACGCAGTATTTT.

The rearrangement uses TRBV2 and TRBJ2-7, with a tentative D call TRBD1 (6 bases). The CDR3 totals 12 residues. Trimming pared 4 bases from V and 3 bases from J, leaving 7 bases between. Germline loops: CDR1 SNHLY, CDR2 FYNNEI. In DNA, the CDR3 is TGTGCCAGCAGTGTACAGGGCTACGAGCAGTACTTC. It encodes CASSVQGYEQYF.

The CDR3 spells CASSSGTSGGADTQYF. The CDR3 coding sequence is TGCGCCAGCAGCTCCGGGACTAGCGGGGGGGCGGATACGCAGTATTTT. This chain joins TRBV5-1 and TRBJ2-3; 16 bases are a match to TRBD2. Per germline, CDR1 SGHRS and CDR2 YFSETQ. V trimming: 3 bases; J trimming: 6 bases; junction bases outside the gene matches: 4. There are 16 residues in the CDR3. Filled out from reference TRBV5-1 and TRBJ2-3, the complete variable domain reads KAGVTQTPRYLIKTRGQQVTLSCSPISGHRSVSWYQQTPGQGLQFLFEYFSETQRNKGNFPGRFSGRQFSNSRSEMNVSTLELGDSALYLCASSSGTSGGADTQYFGPGTRLTVL.

The chain is built from TRBV25-1 and TRBJ2-2, with D hard to call. The V end was cut by 1 base, the J end by 0 bases, with 3 bases between. Germline CDR1 and CDR2: MGHDK and SYGVNS. The CDR3 spans 14 residues. The CDR3 is CASSEWANTGELFF. In DNA form, the CDR3 reads TGTGCCAGCAGTGAATGGGCGAACACCGGGGAGCTGTTTTTT. The complete variable domain, with remaining parts taken from reference TRBV25-1 and TRBJ2-2, reads EADIYQTPRYLVIGTGKKITLECSQTMGHDKMYWYQQDPGMELHLIHYSYGVNSTEKGDLSSESTVSRIRTEHFPLTLESARPSHTSQYLCASSEWANTGELFFGEGSRLTVL.

This CDR3 is CASSTRLEGWKNEQFF. CDR3 bases: TGTGCCAGCAGCACCAGACTAGAAGGTTGGAAAAATGAGCAGTTCTTC. The genes are TRBV9 and TRBJ2-1; a possible D gene is TRBD2 (6 bases). CDR3 length: 16 amino acids. CDR1 and CDR2 from the germline V gene are SGDLS and YYNGEE. Trimming removed 4 bases at V and 7 bases at J, with 21 bases between.

The V and J genes are TRBV5-1 and TRBJ2-3; D ambiguous. This CDR3 has 13 residues. Germline CDR1 SGHRS, CDR2 YFSETQ. V shed 3 bases and J shed 5 bases, with 10 bases lying between them. In DNA, the CDR3 is TGCGCCAGCAGCTACGTCCTAGGAGATACGCAGTATTTT. Translation gives CASSYVLGDTQYF.

This clone was seen just once. The same CDR3 is also encoded by other DNA sequences in this sample. The rearrangement links TRBV5-1 to TRBJ1-1; D is undetermined. Between the trimmed V and J ends, which lost 0 bases and 0 bases, there was a span of 3 bases. Germline V CDR1 and CDR2: SGHRS, YFSETQ. There are 13 residues in the CDR3. The DNA for the CDR3 is TGCGCCAGCAGCTTGGTCGTGAACACTGAAGCTTTCTTT. This sequence encodes CASSLVVNTEAFF.

CDR3 coding DNA: TGTGCCAGCAGCCAGTCAGGGACGTACCAAGAGACCCAGTACTTC. Translation: CASSQSGTYQETQYF. This sequence joins TRBV4-2 and TRBJ2-5; D may correspond to TRBD1 or TRBD2 (5 bases each). The CDR3 loop spans 15 amino acids. The germline V gene has CDR1 LGHNA and CDR2 YNFKEQ. V was cut by 3 bases and J by 0 bases, with 11 bases left in between.

This clone has just a few counts. V and J are TRBV9 and TRBJ2-7; tentative D call: TRBD1 (5 bases). Germline assignment: CDR1 SGDLS and CDR2 YYNGEE. V dropped 0 bases and J dropped 9 bases, with 16 bases sitting between them. The CDR3 contains 14 residues. In nucleotides, the CDR3 is TGTGCCAGCAGCGTAGAAGGGCAGGGCCTTACGCAGTACTTC. Translated, it gives CASSVEGQGLTQYF.

V and J are TRBV7-6 and TRBJ1-1; D might be TRBD1 (5 bases). Germline V lookup: CDR1 SGHVS, CDR2 FNYEAQ. The CDR3 contains 16 residues. Deletions cut 2 bases from V and 1 base from J, with 14 bases between. The CDR3 coding sequence is TGTGCCAGCAGCTTAAGGCAGGGCGTAGGGAACACTGAAGCTTTCTTT. The encoded protein is CASSLRQGVGNTEAFF.

The rearrangement links TRBV11-1 to TRBJ1-2, with TRBD1 as a possible D gene (6 bases). Trimming removed 5 bases from V and 3 bases from J, with 16 bases in between. Per the germline V gene, CDR1 is SGHAT and CDR2 is FQDESV (reference sequence). The CDR3 sequence is 15 residues long. The CDR3 region has the DNA TGTGCCAGCAGCGCCGCGTCGGGGGCCCACTATGGCTACACCTTC. It is translated as CASSAASGAHYGYTF.